This T cell receptor (beta chain) is from a study of blood T cell repertoires in COVID-19. Study overall: The United States, Italy and Spain supplied acute and convalescent COVID-19 samples. PBMCs, B-cell-depleted T cells, or T cells provided the cDNA or gDNA that made up the material.

The CDR3 extends over 15 amino acids. V was pared by 4 bases and J by 5 bases, with 9 bases of the junction left unmatched. Germline CDR1 is LGHNA and CDR2 is YNFKEQ. In the original workflow: Nucleated cell counts were estimated from reference gene primer amplification. This table comes from immunoSEQ multiplex PCR, and its TCRdb copy is limited to in-frame clones, with some not included. V, J and clone size were drawn from that table, and D and trimming were deduced from the DNA. This sample has approximately 94,000 clones, with roughly nine tenths found just once. The chain carries TRBV4-2 and TRBJ2-7; 9 nucleotides agree with TRBD2. Sample: peripheral blood. This sequence originates from a man in his fifties or sixties with active COVID-19. CDR3 sequence: CASSRVSSGANEQYF. The CDR3 bases are TGTGCCAGCAGCCGAGTATCTAGCGGGGCTAACGAGCAGTACTTC.